A single sample gave rise to the 15 T cell receptor beta chains below, sequenced in a study of regulatory T cells in long-lasting Graves disease. For TCR beta, libraries came from iRepertoire HTBI primers and Arm-PCR of CDR3 regions. MiXCR, applied by TCRdb to the multiplex PCR reads, yields one record per CDR3 protein. The table has hundreds of thousands of distinct CDR3 sequences, approximately 12% seen once. Sample time point: newly diagnosed GD, antithyroid drugs for less than 3 months. Generation of the TCR library employed RNA extracted from PBMCs. The sample also formed part of further work on T cells in Graves' hyperthyroidism and ophthalmopathy.

Sequenced here: peripheral blood mononuclear cells (PBMCs), sampled at new diagnosis, from a patient treated with antithyroid drugs. Receptors originate from a man aged 25-45 years with Graves disease.

This clonotype was counted a few times. The CDR3 here is CASSWDTYSYEQYF. Written as DNA, the CDR3 is TGCGCCAGCAGTTGGGACACTTACTCCTACGAGCAGTACTTC. This chain links TRBV5-1 with TRBJ2-7; D possibly corresponds to TRBD1 (6 bases). CDR1 and CDR2 from the germline V gene are SGHRS and YFSETQ. The CDR3 consists of 14 residues. Trimming pared 5 bases from V and 0 bases from J, leaving 12 bases between.

This clonotype was counted ten times or more. The rearrangement uses TRBV30 and TRBJ1-1; D is undetermined. The length of the CDR3 is 13 residues. Per the germline V gene, CDR1 is GTSNPN and CDR2 is SVGIG (reference sequence). Trimming took 1 base from V and 6 from J, leaving 12 bases between them. CDR3: CAWSEMDLSEAFF. The CDR3 nucleotides are TGTGCCTGGAGTGAGATGGATCTATCTGAAGCTTTCTTT.

This clonotype has ten or more counts. The genes are TRBV27 and TRBJ2-7; 8 bases are a match to TRBD1. With V trimmed by 2 bases and J by 3 bases, 3 bases remained unmatched. Per germline, CDR1 MNHEY and CDR2 SMNVEV (reference sequence). The CDR3 is made up of 14 amino acids. The chain's CDR3 is CASSLGDRLYEQYF. The CDR3 coding sequence is TGTGCCAGCAGTTTAGGGGACAGGCTCTACGAGCAGTACTTC.

The table lists this clonotype with many counts. The chain combines TRBV20-1 with TRBJ2-7; D gene ambiguous. Per germline, CDR1 DFQATT and CDR2 SNEGSKA (reference sequence). The CDR3 is made up of 14 amino acids. Trimming stripped 1 base from V and 0 bases from J, with 10 bases between. The CDR3 sequence is CSARAPRNSYEQYF. For the CDR3, the DNA is TGCAGTGCTAGAGCCCCGCGGAACTCCTACGAGCAGTACTTC.

This clonotype was recorded a few times. The chain combines TRBV12-3 or TRBV12-4 with TRBJ1-2; D gene unclear. Trimming removed 3 bases from V and 3 bases from J, with 14 bases in between. This CDR3 is built from 15 residues. The CDR3 coding sequence is TGTGCCAGCAGTTTCCGGAGGGTTACATACTATGGCTACACCTTC. Protein product: CASSFRRVTYYGYTF.

Remarks on this clonotype: A single base separates this from a much larger clone, so it may be a read error. The chain combines TRBV27 with TRBJ2-7; the D is unclear. Trimming left V 4 bases short and J 7 bases short, with 20 bases between. This CDR3 contains 15 residues. Germline V gene data show CDR1 as MNHEY and CDR2 as SMNVEV (reference sequence). CDR3 coding DNA: TGTGCCAGCAGTTCTCCTTTGGGGAACTACAATGAGCAGTACTTC. It encodes CASSSPLGNYNEQYF.

This clonotype was seen many times. This chain connects TRBV7-9 to TRBJ2-4; D is uncertain. V shed 4 bases and J shed 8 bases, with 9 bases lying between them. The CDR3 has 12 residues. Germline loops: CDR1 SEHNR, CDR2 FQNEAQ (reference sequence). CDR3 residues: CASSSDGDIQYF. The CDR3 DNA reads TGTGCCAGCAGCTCTGATGGTGACATTCAGTACTTC.

At least ten counts were recorded for this clonotype. This CDR3 is CASSLGQAHEQYF. The CDR3 bases are TGTGCCAGCAGTTTAGGGCAGGCCCACGAGCAGTACTTC. This chain uses TRBV12-3 or TRBV12-4 with TRBJ2-7; D unclear. CDR3 length: 13 residues. Between the trimmed V and J ends, which lost 1 base and 5 bases, there was a span of 9 bases.

This sequence joins TRBV18 and TRBJ2-7, with D possibly matching TRBD1 (5 bases). CDR1 and CDR2 (germline): KGHSH, LQKENI. V was pared by 4 bases and J by 3 bases, with 10 bases between. The CDR3 extends over 13 amino acids. CDR3 region: CASSHGDSYEQYF. The CDR3 DNA reads as TGTGCCAGCTCACACGGCGACAGCTACGAGCAGTACTTC.

This clonotype was seen many times. The CDR3 bases are TGTGCCAGCAGTTTAGTCTCGGTCCGGCCCGGGGAGCTGTTTTTT. As protein: CASSLVSVRPGELFF. The gene calls are TRBV27 and TRBJ2-2; D gene unclear. CDR3 size: 15 residues. CDR1 is MNHEY and CDR2 is SMNVEV in the germline V gene (reference sequence). The V end lost 2 bases, the J end lost 6 bases, and 13 bases lay between the germline ends.

This clonotype occurred many times. V is TRBV12-5 and J is TRBJ2-7; D might be TRBD1 (6 bases). V lost 1 base and J lost 5, with 15 bases in between. Germline V CDR1 and CDR2: LGHNT, FRNRAP. The CDR3 spans 15 residues. CDR3 in DNA: TGTGCTAGTGGTTTGGGTATGGGGTACAGGGACGAGCAGTACTTC. It codes for CASGLGMGYRDEQYF. The full variable domain, its missing parts supplied by reference TRBV12-5 and TRBJ2-7, is DARVTQTPRHKVTEMGQEVTMRCQPILGHNTVFWYRQTMMQGLELLAYFRNRAPLDDSGMPKDRFSAEMPDATLATLKIQPSEPRDSAVYFCASGLGMGYRDEQYFGPGTRLTVT.

On this clonotype itself: A single base separates this from a much larger clone, so it may be a read error. The chain links TRBV27 to TRBJ2-7, with D tentatively TRBD1 or TRBD2 (6 bases each). Between the trimmed V and J ends, which lost 8 bases and 5 bases, there was a span of 16 bases. The CDR3 loop spans 13 amino acids. Germline assignment: CDR1 MNHEY and CDR2 SMNVEV (reference sequence). In nucleotides, the CDR3 is TGTGCCAGCGGAGGGCAGGGGTACCACGAGCAGTACTTC. As protein: CASGGQGYHEQYF.

This clonotype was seen ten or more times. The chain carries TRBV12-3 or TRBV12-4 and TRBJ1-5; a weak D match, TRBD1 (5 bases). The CDR3 loop spans 15 amino acids. Trimming removed 3 bases from V and 1 base from J, with 10 bases in between. CDR3 nucleotides: TGTGCCAGCAGTTTCAGCCGGGGGAGCAATCAGCCCCAGCATTTT. It is translated as CASSFSRGSNQPQHF.

This clonotype was observed many times. This sequence joins TRBV27 and TRBJ2-3; TRBD2 agrees at 9 bases. Germline V lookup: CDR1 MNHEY, CDR2 SMNVEV (reference sequence). CDR3 length: 17 amino acids. Losses at the gene ends were 3 bases for V and 4 bases for J; bases not matched to a gene: 11. The CDR3, as DNA: TGTGCCAGCAGTTTGGGCTCCCTAGCGGGACCGTCAGATACGCAGTATTTT. Its protein product is CASSLGSLAGPSDTQYF.

This clonotype was seen a handful of times. This chain joins TRBV12-3 or TRBV12-4 and TRBJ2-7; weak D call: TRBD1 (5 bases). V lost 2 bases and J lost 5, with 13 bases in between. The CDR3 totals 14 residues. CDR3 in amino acids: CASSLSQGSDEQYF. In nucleotides, the CDR3 is TGTGCCAGCAGTTTATCCCAGGGTTCGGACGAGCAGTACTTC.